A selection of T cell receptor beta chains follows, all from one sample in a study of neurological immune-mediated disorders. TCRdb re-derived calls from the 5' RACE reads in MiXCR, one entry per CDR3 protein. The sample contains approximately 60,000 distinct CDR3 sequences, about 4% of which appear only once. What was sequenced was PBMCs. Receptors were obtained from a man aged 50 to 59 with multiple sclerosis. Each CDR3 is given with its conserved first and last residue. Each record gives: V gene, J gene, D gene, clone size, CDR3 DNA, CDR3 protein. The D gene is left open where the match is weak. Some rows have no size entry. The others give once, few or many, or a class for an expanded clone.

>TRBV3-1|TRBJ2-5|NA|many
TGTGCCAGCAGCCAAGGGGGGGAAGAGACCCAGTACTTC
CASSQGGEETQYF
>TRBV5-1|TRBJ2-3|TRBD2|many
TGCGCCAGCAGCTACATAGCGGGGGGCACAGATACGCAGTATTTT
CASSYIAGGTDTQYF
>TRBV29-1|TRBJ2-1|NA|many
TGCAGCGTTGAAGATTTGGCGGCCGAGGGGTTCTTC
CSVEDLAAEGFF
>TRBV5-1|TRBJ2-3|NA|many
TGCGCCAGCAGCTTGGCCGGACAGCCCACAGATACGCAGTATTTT
CASSLAGQPTDTQYF
>TRBV3-1|TRBJ2-1|NA|many
TGTGCCAGCAGCCAAGAATGGAAGGACTCCTACAATGAGCAGTTCTTC
CASSQEWKDSYNEQFF
>TRBV20-1|TRBJ1-2|NA|many
TGCAGTGCTACCCAAGGAAAGACCGGGAGGTATGGCTACACCTTC
CSATQGKTGRYGYTF
>TRBV5-1|TRBJ2-1|NA|many
TGCGCCAGCAGCTCGGAGAAGCCGACCGCCGGGGAGCAGTTCTTC
CASSSEKPTAGEQFF
>TRBV5-1|TRBJ1-1|NA|many
TGCGCCAGCAGCGCGGGATGGGACACTGAAGCTTTCTTT
CASSAGWDTEAFF
>TRBV7-9|TRBJ2-7|NA|many
TGTGCCAGCAGCCCACCCCACAGCTCCTACGAGCAGTACTTC
CASSPPHSSYEQYF
>TRBV5-6|TRBJ2-7|NA|many
TGTGCCAGCAGCACCGCCTACGAGCAGTACTTC
CASSTAYEQYF
>TRBV7-3|TRBJ2-3|NA|many
TGTGCCAGCAGCTTAATGGCGGGCACAGATACGCAGTATTTT
CASSLMAGTDTQYF
>TRBV29-1|TRBJ1-2|NA|many
TGCAGCGTTGAACGGTCTGGGGGCTATGGCTACACCTTC
CSVERSGGYGYTF
>TRBV28|TRBJ2-6|NA|many
TGTGCCAGCAGCCCGTTGGGGAGCTACGGGGCCAACGTCCTGACTTTC
CASSPLGSYGANVLTF
>TRBV5-1|TRBJ2-1|NA|many
TGCGCCAGCAGCTTAGGGGTGGCGGAAGGCTATGAGCAGTTCTTC
CASSLGVAEGYEQFF
>TRBV5-6|TRBJ2-1|NA|few
TGTGCCAGCACCTTAGGCGGGGGCGATGAGCAGTTCTTC
CASTLGGGDEQFF
>TRBV12-3/TRBV12-4|TRBJ2-7|NA|many
TGTGCCAGCGGGCAGCGGGCCTACGAGCAGTACTTC
CASGQRAYEQYF
>TRBV20-1|TRBJ2-2|NA|few
TGCAGTGCTAGGGGACGGCGGCAAACGAACACCGGGGAGCTGTTTTTT
CSARGRRQTNTGELFF
>TRBV20-1|TRBJ2-7|NA|few
TGCAGCTATTCTCCGGGATCCTACGAGCAGTACTTC
CSYSPGSYEQYF
>TRBV7-8|TRBJ2-5|TRBD2|many
TGTGCCAGCAGCTTAGCAACGGGGGGTGGAGAGACCCAGTACTTC
CASSLATGGGETQYF
>TRBV20-1|TRBJ2-1|NA|NA
TGCAGTGCCCGCCAGGAGTATGAGCAGTTCTTC
CSARQEYEQFF
>TRBV5-1|TRBJ2-2|TRBD2|many
TGCGCCAGCGCCCAGCTAGCGGGAGGGTACACCGGGGAGCTGTTTTTT
CASAQLAGGYTGELFF
>TRBV12-3/TRBV12-4|TRBJ1-5|NA|many
TGTGCCACCCGGGGGGGACATAAAAATCAGCCCCAGCATTTT
CATRGGHKNQPQHF
>TRBV5-1|TRBJ2-7|TRBD1|many
TGCGCCAGCAGCTTGGGACAGGGGCGTTACGAGCAGTACTTC
CASSLGQGRYEQYF
>TRBV10-3|TRBJ1-2|NA|many
TGTGCCATCAGGGGGACGACAGAAAGTGGCTACACCTTC
CAIRGTTESGYTF
>TRBV5-1|TRBJ2-7|NA|NA
TGCGCCAGCAGCCCGGAACTTAGCTCCTACGAGCAGTACTTC
CASSPELSSYEQYF
>TRBV7-2|TRBJ2-2|NA|NA
TGTGCCAGCAGCATAAATCACGGGACTTTCCGGAACACCGGGGAGCTGTTTTTT
CASSINHGTFRNTGELFF
>TRBV5-1|TRBJ1-4|NA|many
TGCGCCAGCAGCTTGGCCGGGAGAACTAATGAAAAACTGTTTTTT
CASSLAGRTNEKLFF
>TRBV12-3/TRBV12-4|TRBJ2-1|NA|many
TGTGCCAGCTTAGGGGGGGCTTACAATGAGCAGTTCTTC
CASLGGAYNEQFF
>TRBV7-9|TRBJ2-5|TRBD1|many
TGTGCCAGCAGCCCAAGACAGGGGCGTGAGGAGACCCAGTACTTC
CASSPRQGREETQYF
>TRBV20-1|TRBJ2-3|NA|many
TGCAGTGCTAGAACAGGGCCCTTGGGCACAGATACGCAGTATTTT
CSARTGPLGTDTQYF
>TRBV18|TRBJ1-1|NA|few
TGTGCCAGCTCACCACCGGGGGGCCGGGCTGGTGAAGCTTTCTTT
CASSPPGGRAGEAFF
>TRBV20-1|TRBJ2-6|NA|many
TGCAGTGCTAGCTTCGGCTCTGGGGCCAACGTCCTGACTTTC
CSASFGSGANVLTF
>TRBV20-1|TRBJ2-1|TRBD2|few
TGCAGTGCTGCGTTAGCGGGACTGCCTATGACCAATGAGCAGTTCTTC
CSAALAGLPMTNEQFF
>TRBV20-1|TRBJ2-5|TRBD2|NA
TGCAGTGCAACAGCGGGGGGCCTCCAAGAGACCCAGTACTTC
CSATAGGLQETQYF
>TRBV20-1|TRBJ2-1|NA|many
TGCAGTGCCCCCTCCAGATCCCAGCAGTTCTTC
CSAPSRSQQFF
>TRBV3-1|TRBJ2-6|NA|many
TGTGCCAGCACTCTTATGGGTGATGGGGCCAACGTCCTGACTTTC
CASTLMGDGANVLTF
>TRBV6-5|TRBJ2-7|NA|many
TGTGCCAGCAGCCCCGGGCCAAAATACGAGCAGTACTTC
CASSPGPKYEQYF
>TRBV20-1|TRBJ2-6|NA|many
TGCAGTGCCATTTCGGGCTCTGGGGCCAACGTCCTGACTTTC
CSAISGSGANVLTF
>TRBV28|TRBJ2-1|TRBD1|many
TGTGCCAGCATCGCCAGGGGGCTGGATGAGCAGTTCTTC
CASIARGLDEQFF
>TRBV15|TRBJ2-2|NA|many
TGTGCCACCAGCAGAGATCGACGGCTAGCGCAACTCGCGAACACCGGGGAGCTGTTTTTT
CATSRDRRLAQLANTGELFF
>TRBV3-1|TRBJ1-2|NA|NA
TGTGCCAGCAGCCAAGTAGTAGCTTCCTATGGCTACACCTTC
CASSQVVASYGYTF
>TRBV20-1|TRBJ1-5|NA|few
TGCAGTGCTCGAGGTTCGGTGCAGGGTACTCAGCCCCAGCATTTT
CSARGSVQGTQPQHF
>TRBV25-1|TRBJ2-7|NA|NA
TGTGCCAGCAGTGCAGGGACTGGGGAATACGAGCAGTACTTC
CASSAGTGEYEQYF
>TRBV11-2|TRBJ2-3|NA|many
TGTGCCAGCAGCTACAAGGGTGTAGATACGCAGTATTTT
CASSYKGVDTQYF
>TRBV6-5|TRBJ1-5|TRBD1|many
TGTGCCAGCAGTATGGGACAGGGTGATCAGCCCCAGCATTTT
CASSMGQGDQPQHF
>TRBV10-3|TRBJ2-1|TRBD2|few
TGTGCCATCAGTGAGTCCCAGCGGGAGACCGGCAATGAGCAGTTCTTC
CAISESQRETGNEQFF